The 23 T cell receptor beta chains reported below all come from one sample, sequenced in a study of T-cell memory formation after mild COVID-19. TCRdb passed the 5' RACE reads through MiXCR, listing each CDR3 protein once. Among about 320,000 distinct CDR3 sequences listed, roughly an eighth were seen once. The sequenced sample consisted of PBMCs or a T cell subset sorted from them (not recorded which). The receptors come from a man younger than 30 who had mild COVID-19 (a few samples of this study predate the infection). Cell type and time point are not known.

The chain employs TRBV20-1 and TRBJ2-2; D gene ambiguous. V was cut by 1 base and J by 6 bases, with 18 bases left in between. This CDR3 has 16 residues. In germline, CDR1 is DFQATT, CDR2 SNEGSKA (reference sequence). CDR3 loop: CSARVRSRAVPGELFF. As DNA, the CDR3 is TGCAGTGCTAGAGTTCGGTCACGGGCGGTACCCGGGGAGCTGTTTTTT.

The chain recombines TRBV24-1 with TRBJ2-2; the D call may be TRBD1 or TRBD2 (5 bases each). This CDR3 comprises 13 residues. Germline V gene sequence: CDR1 KGHDR, CDR2 SFDVKD. With 3 bases removed from V and 6 bases from J, the gap between germline ends came to 7 bases. CDR3 sequence (DNA): TGTGCCACCAGTGATGAGGGGTCCGGGGAGCTGTTTTTT. This sequence encodes CATSDEGSGELFF.

This chain joins TRBV6-6 and TRBJ2-1; the D gene could be TRBD1 or TRBD2 (6 bases each). V lost 8 bases and J lost 0, with 26 bases in between. Germline V CDR1 and CDR2: MNHNY, SVGAGI (reference sequence). The CDR3 spans 19 residues. This CDR3 reads CASRSPGEVARGSYNEQFF. CDR3 DNA sequence: TGTGCCAGCCGTAGTCCAGGGGAGGTTGCAAGGGGCTCCTACAATGAGCAGTTCTTC.

This clonotype was recorded a few times. The genes are TRBV7-9 and TRBJ1-1, with 11 bases that match TRBD1. The CDR3 covers 14 residues. The junction had 9 bases not matched to a gene; V was cut back by 4 bases and J by 11 bases. Germline V gene lookup returns CDR1 SEHNR and CDR2 FQNEAQ (reference sequence). CDR3 in DNA: TGTGCCAGCAGCTGGGGACAGGGGGGAGGAGAGGCTTTCTTT. It codes for CASSWGQGGGEAFF.

The rearrangement joins TRBV5-1 to TRBJ1-1; tentatively, D is TRBD1 (5 bases). Trimming cost V 4 bases and J 3 bases, with 16 bases left between them. The CDR3 loop spans 15 amino acids. Germline V lookup: CDR1 SGHRS, CDR2 YFSETQ. The CDR3 protein is CASSTGQTGYTEAFF. In DNA form, the CDR3 reads TGCGCCAGCAGCACCGGACAAACGGGGTACACTGAAGCTTTCTTT.

This chain joins TRBV12-3 or TRBV12-4 and TRBJ1-2; a possible D gene is TRBD1 (5 bases). V dropped 6 bases and J dropped 3 bases, with 11 bases sitting between them. The CDR3 runs to 13 residues. CDR3 coding DNA: TGTGCCAGCAGGCGCGACAGCGACTATGGCTACACCTTC. Translating gives CASRRDSDYGYTF.

This clonotype has more than one count but fewer than ten. This chain links TRBV5-1 with TRBJ2-1, with TRBD2 matching 8 bases. This CDR3 is built from 16 residues. CDR1 SGHRS and CDR2 YFSETQ come from the germline V gene. V shed 0 bases, J shed 5 bases, and the junction held 7 bases outside the gene matches. The CDR3 loop reads CASSLAGGLGNNEQFF. CDR3 DNA sequence: TGCGCCAGCAGCTTGGCCGGGGGACTAGGGAACAATGAGCAGTTCTTC.

The rearrangement links TRBV7-2 to TRBJ2-3, with D uncertain. The CDR3 is made up of 14 amino acids. The V and J ends lost 8 bases and 1 base respectively, with 13 bases between them. Germline CDR1 reads SGHTA; CDR2 reads FQGNSA. The CDR3 DNA reads TGTGCCAGCCGCCCGGCATTCGGCACAGATACGCAGTATTTT. Translated, it gives CASRPAFGTDTQYF.

This clonotype appeared many times. J is TRBJ2-5 and V is TRBV4-1; D not certain. Germline CDR1 reads MGHRA; CDR2 reads YSYEKL. This CDR3 has 14 amino acids. Trimming took off 1 base at V and 2 bases at J, with 8 bases between the two ends. CDR3 sequence: CASSQAASQETQYF. CDR3 bases: TGCGCCAGCAGCCAAGCGGCCAGTCAAGAGACCCAGTACTTC.

Only a few counts were recorded for this clonotype. The chain uses TRBV19 and TRBJ2-6; D not certain. The germline V gene encodes CDR1 LNHDA and CDR2 SQIVND (reference sequence). Trimming pared 4 bases from V and 2 bases from J, leaving 9 bases between. This CDR3 is 15 amino acids long. The CDR3 region is CASSNSGTGANVLTF. The DNA of the CDR3 is TGTGCCAGTAGTAACAGTGGGACTGGGGCCAACGTCCTGACTTTC.

The chain links TRBV6-5 to TRBJ2-7; D perhaps matches TRBD1 (6 bases). CDR1 is MNHEY, CDR2 SVGAGI, per germline. The ends were cut back, 0 bases at V and 3 bases at J, with 12 bases in the middle. The CDR3 runs to 15 residues. The CDR3 nucleotides read TGTGCCAGCAGTTACTCGGGGGCACCGGACTACGAGCAGTACTTC. It specifies CASSYSGAPDYEQYF.

The chain employs TRBV24-1 and TRBJ2-3; D call uncertain. V gave up 1 base and J gave up 5 bases, with 6 bases separating them. Germline values: CDR1 KGHDR, CDR2 SFDVKD. CDR3 length equals 13 residues. The CDR3 bases are TGTGCCACCAGTGATTTTGGTGGAGATACGCAGTATTTT. Protein product: CATSDFGGDTQYF.

The genes are TRBV10-3 and TRBJ2-7; D is possibly TRBD1 or TRBD2 (5 bases each). Germline assignment: CDR1 ENHRY and CDR2 SYGVKD. The CDR3 sequence is 14 residues long. Trimming removed 6 bases from V and 0 bases from J, with 12 bases in between. CDR3 amino acids: CAISKSGSSYEQYF. DNA for the CDR3: TGTGCCATCAGCAAGTCAGGGAGCTCCTACGAGCAGTACTTC.

This clonotype was seen at least ten times. The chain couples TRBV7-9 to TRBJ1-1; D is perhaps TRBD1 (6 bases). This CDR3 region has 13 residues. CDR1 SEHNR and CDR2 FQNEAQ come from the germline V gene (reference sequence). V was pared by 4 bases and J by 6 bases, with 12 bases between. The CDR3 reads CASSWGAGPEAFF. In DNA, the CDR3 is TGTGCCAGCAGCTGGGGGGCAGGGCCTGAAGCTTTCTTT.

This clonotype was counted many times. The rearrangement joins TRBV4-3 to TRBJ2-6; no clear D gene. The CDR3 spans 16 residues. Germline V lookup: CDR1 LGHNA, CDR2 YSLEER. V gave up 0 bases and J gave up 1 base, with 7 bases separating them. CDR3 nucleotides: TGCGCCAGCAGCCAAGATCTTGGGTCTGGGGCCAACGTCCTGACTTTC. Its translation: CASSQDLGSGANVLTF.

J is TRBJ1-4 and V is TRBV7-9; D remains unclear. The V and J ends lost 1 base and 0 bases respectively, with 15 bases between them. The CDR3 is 18 residues long. CDR1 and CDR2 from the germline V gene are SEHNR and FQNEAQ (reference sequence). CDR3 in DNA: TGTGCCAGCAGCTTAGTAGGGCGTGGCGCCGCAACTAATGAAAAACTGTTTTTT. This encodes CASSLVGRGAATNEKLFF.

The rearrangement links TRBV14 to TRBJ2-1; 7 bases agree with TRBD2. Per the germline V gene, CDR1 is SGHDN and CDR2 is FVKESK. V lost 6 bases, J lost 1 base, and 3 bases stayed unmatched. This CDR3 is built from 14 residues. This CDR3 reads CASRLGGSYNEQFF. The CDR3 coding sequence is TGTGCCAGCAGATTGGGGGGGTCCTACAATGAGCAGTTCTTC.

The chain employs TRBV7-2 and TRBJ1-2; weak D call: TRBD1 (6 bases). V dropped 3 bases and J dropped 5 bases, with 13 bases sitting between them. Germline V gene lookup returns CDR1 SGHTA and CDR2 FQGNSA. This CDR3 region has 14 residues. The CDR3 nucleotides read TGTGCCAGCAGCTTCGAGACAGGCCGTTATGGCTACACCTTC. Amino acids: CASSFETGRYGYTF.

This clonotype has just a few counts. The rearrangement uses TRBV5-8 and TRBJ1-4, with unresolved D. Trimming stripped 4 bases from V and 8 bases from J, with 21 bases between. The CDR3 has 16 residues. The V gene's germline CDR1 is SGHTS and CDR2 YDEGEE. The CDR3: CASSLGSAGLNEKLFF. In DNA form, the CDR3 reads TGTGCCAGCAGCCTGGGTTCGGCAGGCTTAAACGAAAAACTGTTTTTT.

The chain uses TRBV5-1 and TRBJ1-2; the D is unclear. The CDR3 is 15 amino acids. Trimming stripped 1 base from V and 4 bases from J, with 14 bases between. Germline V CDR1 and CDR2: SGHRS, YFSETQ. The CDR3 protein is CASSLTSGRSYGYTF. In DNA, the CDR3 is TGCGCCAGCAGCTTGACCTCTGGCAGGAGCTATGGCTACACCTTC.

The chain is built from TRBV11-2 and TRBJ1-1; D remains ambiguous. With 4 bases removed from V and 1 base from J, the gap between germline ends came to 13 bases. Germline values: CDR1 SGHAT, CDR2 FQNNGV. This CDR3 comprises 15 residues. The CDR3 sequence: CASSSSGRGNTEAFF. The CDR3 region has the DNA TGTGCCAGCAGCTCATCCGGGAGAGGGAACACTGAAGCTTTCTTT.

In its sample, this clonotype was seen many times. V is TRBV5-1 and J is TRBJ1-2; TRBD1 might be the D (6 bases). CDR1 is SGHRS, CDR2 YFSETQ, per germline. Between the trimmed V and J ends, which lost 0 bases and 2 bases, there was a span of 8 bases. This CDR3 is built from 14 residues. CDR3 in DNA: TGCGCCAGCAGCTTGGGGACAGCCAACTATGGCTACACCTTC. It encodes CASSLGTANYGYTF.

The chain is built from TRBV27 and TRBJ2-3, with 11 bases that match TRBD2. In germline, CDR1 is MNHEY, CDR2 SMNVEV (reference sequence). The CDR3 is 14 amino acids. The trim removed 3 bases at V and 8 bases at J, leaving 4 bases unmatched. The CDR3 loop is CASSFSGGVVTQYF. The CDR3 DNA reads TGTGCCAGCAGTTTTAGCGGGGGGGTGGTTACGCAGTATTTT.